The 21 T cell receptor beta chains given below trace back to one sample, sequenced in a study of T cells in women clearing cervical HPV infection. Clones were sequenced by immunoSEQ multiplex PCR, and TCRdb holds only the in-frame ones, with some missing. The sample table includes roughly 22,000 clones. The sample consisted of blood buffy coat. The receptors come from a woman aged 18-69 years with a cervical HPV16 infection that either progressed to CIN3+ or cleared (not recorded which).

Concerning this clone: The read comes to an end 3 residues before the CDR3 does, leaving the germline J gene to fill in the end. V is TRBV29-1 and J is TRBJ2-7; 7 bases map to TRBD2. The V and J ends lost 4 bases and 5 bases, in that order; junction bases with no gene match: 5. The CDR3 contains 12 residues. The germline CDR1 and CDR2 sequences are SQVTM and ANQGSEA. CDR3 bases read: TGCAGCGTTGGGGGGGGACCAAACGAG. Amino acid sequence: CSVGGGPNE. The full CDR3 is CSVGGGPNEQYF.

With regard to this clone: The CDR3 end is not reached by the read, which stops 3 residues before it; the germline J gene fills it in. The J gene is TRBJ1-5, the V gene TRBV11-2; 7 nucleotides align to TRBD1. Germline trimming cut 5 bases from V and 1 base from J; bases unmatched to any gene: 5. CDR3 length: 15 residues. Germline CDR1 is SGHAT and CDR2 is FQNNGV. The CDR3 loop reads CASSLTGLSNQPQHF. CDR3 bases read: TGTGCCAGCAGCCTGACAGGGTTGAGCAATCAGCCC.

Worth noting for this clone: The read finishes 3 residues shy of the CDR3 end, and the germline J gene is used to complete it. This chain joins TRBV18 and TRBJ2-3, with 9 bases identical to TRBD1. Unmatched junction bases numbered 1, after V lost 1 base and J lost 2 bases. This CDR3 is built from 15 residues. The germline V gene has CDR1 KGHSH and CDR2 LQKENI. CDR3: CASSPRTGDTDTQYF. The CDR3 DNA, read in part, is TGTGCCAGCTCACCACGGACAGGGGACACAGATACG.

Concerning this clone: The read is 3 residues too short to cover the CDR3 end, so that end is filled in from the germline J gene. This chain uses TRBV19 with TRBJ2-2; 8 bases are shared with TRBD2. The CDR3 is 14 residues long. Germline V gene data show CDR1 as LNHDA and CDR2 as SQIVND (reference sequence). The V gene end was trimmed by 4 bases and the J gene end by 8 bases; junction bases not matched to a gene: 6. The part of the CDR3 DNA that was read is TGTGCCAGTAGTAGGACTAGCCCTAAGGGGGAG. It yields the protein CASSRTSPKGE. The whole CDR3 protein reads CASSRTSPKGELFF.

The part of the CDR3 DNA that was read is TGTGCCAGCACTAGCGCAGGGTTCACAGGTGGTGGGGAGACC. This gives the protein CASTSAGFTGGGET. Given in full, the CDR3 is CASTSAGFTGGGETQYF. The chain uses TRBV28 and TRBJ2-5; D may be TRBD2 (6 bases). The read ends 3 residues shy of where the CDR3 ends; the end is completed using the germline J gene. The germline V gene encodes CDR1 MDHEN and CDR2 SYDVKM. Trimming pared 7 bases from V and 5 bases from J, leaving 26 bases between. The CDR3 runs to 17 residues.

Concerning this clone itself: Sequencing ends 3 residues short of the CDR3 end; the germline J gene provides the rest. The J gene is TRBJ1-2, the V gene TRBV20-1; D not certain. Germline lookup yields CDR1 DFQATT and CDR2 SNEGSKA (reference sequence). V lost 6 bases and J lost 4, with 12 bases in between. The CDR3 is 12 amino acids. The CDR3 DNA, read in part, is TGCAGTGCAACGGACCGGGGCTATGGC. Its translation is CSATDRGYG. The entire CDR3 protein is CSATDRGYGYTF.

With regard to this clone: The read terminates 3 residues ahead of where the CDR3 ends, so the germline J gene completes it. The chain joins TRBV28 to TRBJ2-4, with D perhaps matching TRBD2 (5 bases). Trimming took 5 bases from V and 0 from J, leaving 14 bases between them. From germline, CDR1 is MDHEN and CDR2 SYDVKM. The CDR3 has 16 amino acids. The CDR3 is CASSAQLALAKNIQYF. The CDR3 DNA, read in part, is TGTGCCAGCAGTGCCCAGCTAGCTCTAGCCAAAAACATT.

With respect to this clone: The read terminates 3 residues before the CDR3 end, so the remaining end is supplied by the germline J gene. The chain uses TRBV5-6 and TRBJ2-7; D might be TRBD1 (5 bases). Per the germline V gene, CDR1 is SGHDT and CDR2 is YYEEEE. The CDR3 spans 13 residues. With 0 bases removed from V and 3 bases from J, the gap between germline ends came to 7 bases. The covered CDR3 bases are TGTGCCAGCAGCTTGGCCCAGGGCTACGAG. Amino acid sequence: CASSLAQGYE. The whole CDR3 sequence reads CASSLAQGYEQYF.

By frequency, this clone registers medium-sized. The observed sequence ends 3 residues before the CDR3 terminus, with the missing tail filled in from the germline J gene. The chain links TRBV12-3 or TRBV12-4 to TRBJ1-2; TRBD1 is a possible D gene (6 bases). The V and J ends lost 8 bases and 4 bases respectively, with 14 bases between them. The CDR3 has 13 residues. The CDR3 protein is CASSLDRSYGYTF. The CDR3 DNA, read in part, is TGTGCCAGCTCCCTGGACAGAAGCTATGGC.

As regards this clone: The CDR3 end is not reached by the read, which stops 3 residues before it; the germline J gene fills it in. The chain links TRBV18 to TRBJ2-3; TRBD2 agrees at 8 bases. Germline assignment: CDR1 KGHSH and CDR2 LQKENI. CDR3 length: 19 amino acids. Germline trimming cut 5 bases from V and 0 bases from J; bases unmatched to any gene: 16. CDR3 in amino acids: CASSFWTSRTISSTDTQYF. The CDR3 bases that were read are TGTGCCAGCTCATTTTGGACTAGCAGGACGATCTCTAGCACAGATACG.

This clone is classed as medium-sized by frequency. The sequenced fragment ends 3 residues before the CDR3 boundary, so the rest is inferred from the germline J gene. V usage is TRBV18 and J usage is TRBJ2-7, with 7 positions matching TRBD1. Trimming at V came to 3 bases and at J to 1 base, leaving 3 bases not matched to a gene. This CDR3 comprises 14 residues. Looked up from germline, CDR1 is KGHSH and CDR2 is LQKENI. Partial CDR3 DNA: TGTGCCAGCTCACCCGAGACAGGGTCCTACGAG. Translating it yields CASSPETGSYE. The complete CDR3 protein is CASSPETGSYEQYF.

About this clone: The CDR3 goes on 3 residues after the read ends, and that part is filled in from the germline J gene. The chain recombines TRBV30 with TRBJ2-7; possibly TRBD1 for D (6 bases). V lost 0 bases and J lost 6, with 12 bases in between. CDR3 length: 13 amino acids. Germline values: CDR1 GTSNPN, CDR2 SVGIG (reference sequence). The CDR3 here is CAWSVSRGGEQYF. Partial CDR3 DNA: TGTGCCTGGAGTGTAAGCCGAGGGGGCGAG.

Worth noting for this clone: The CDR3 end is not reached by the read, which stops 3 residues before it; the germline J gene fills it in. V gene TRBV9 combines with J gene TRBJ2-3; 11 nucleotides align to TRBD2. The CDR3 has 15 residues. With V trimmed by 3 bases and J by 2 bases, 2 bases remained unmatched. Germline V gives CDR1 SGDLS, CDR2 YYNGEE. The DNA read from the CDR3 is TGTGCCAGCAGCGCGGGACTAGCGGTCACAGATACG. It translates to CASSAGLAVTDT. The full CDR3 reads CASSAGLAVTDTQYF.

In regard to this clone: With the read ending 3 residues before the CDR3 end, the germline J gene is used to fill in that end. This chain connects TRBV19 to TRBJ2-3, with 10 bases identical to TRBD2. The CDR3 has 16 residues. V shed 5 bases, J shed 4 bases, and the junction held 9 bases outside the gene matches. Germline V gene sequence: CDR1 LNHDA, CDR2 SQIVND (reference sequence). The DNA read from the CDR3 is TGTGCCAGTAGTCTTCTAGCGGGAGAGATGGCAGATACG. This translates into CASSLLAGEMADT. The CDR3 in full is CASSLLAGEMADTQYF.

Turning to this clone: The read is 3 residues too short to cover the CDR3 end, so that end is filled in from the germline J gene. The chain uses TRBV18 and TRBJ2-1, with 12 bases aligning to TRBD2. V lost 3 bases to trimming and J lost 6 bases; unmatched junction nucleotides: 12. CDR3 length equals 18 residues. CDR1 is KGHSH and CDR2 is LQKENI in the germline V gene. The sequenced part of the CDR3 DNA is TGTGCCAGCTCACCTGGCCGGACACTAGCGGGAGGAGGCAATGAG. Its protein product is CASSPGRTLAGGGNE. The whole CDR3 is CASSPGRTLAGGGNEQFF.

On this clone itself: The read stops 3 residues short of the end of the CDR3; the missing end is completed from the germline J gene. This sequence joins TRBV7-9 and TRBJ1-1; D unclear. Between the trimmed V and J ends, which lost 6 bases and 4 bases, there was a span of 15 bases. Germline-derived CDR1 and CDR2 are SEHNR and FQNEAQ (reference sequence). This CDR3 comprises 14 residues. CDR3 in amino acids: CASRSGAGFTEAFF. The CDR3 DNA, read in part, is TGTGCCAGCAGGTCGGGCGCGGGATTCACTGAA.

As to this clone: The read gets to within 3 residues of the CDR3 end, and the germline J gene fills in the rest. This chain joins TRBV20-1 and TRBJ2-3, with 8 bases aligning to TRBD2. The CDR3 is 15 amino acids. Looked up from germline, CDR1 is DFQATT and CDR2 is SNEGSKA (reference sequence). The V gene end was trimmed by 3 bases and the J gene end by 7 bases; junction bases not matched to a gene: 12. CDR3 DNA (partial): TGCAGTGCTAGTAGCGGGACCTTTCCCCAGAATACG. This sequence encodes CSASSGTFPQNT. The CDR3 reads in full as CSASSGTFPQNTQYF.

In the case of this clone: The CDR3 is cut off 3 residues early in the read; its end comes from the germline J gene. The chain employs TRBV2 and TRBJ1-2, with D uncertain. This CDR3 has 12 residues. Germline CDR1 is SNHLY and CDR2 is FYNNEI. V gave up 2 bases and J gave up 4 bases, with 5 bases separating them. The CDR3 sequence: CASSETGYGYTF. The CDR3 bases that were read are TGTGCCAGCAGTGAAACGGGCTATGGC.

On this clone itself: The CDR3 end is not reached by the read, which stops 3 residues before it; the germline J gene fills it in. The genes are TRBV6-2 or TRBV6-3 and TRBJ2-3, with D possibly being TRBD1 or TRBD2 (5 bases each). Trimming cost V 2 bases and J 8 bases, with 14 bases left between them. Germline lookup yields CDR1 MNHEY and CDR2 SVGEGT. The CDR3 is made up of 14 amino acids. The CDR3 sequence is CASSYRGAEGTQYF. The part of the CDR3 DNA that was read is TGTGCCAGCAGTTACAGGGGCGCCGAGGGTACG.

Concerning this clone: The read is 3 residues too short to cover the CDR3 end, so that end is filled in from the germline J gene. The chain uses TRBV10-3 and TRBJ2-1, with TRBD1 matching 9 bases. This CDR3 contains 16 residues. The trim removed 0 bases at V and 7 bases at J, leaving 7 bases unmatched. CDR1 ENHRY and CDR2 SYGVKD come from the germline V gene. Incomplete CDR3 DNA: TGTGCCATCAGTGAGTCGGCGGACAGGGGTAGGAATGAG. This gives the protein CAISESADRGRNE. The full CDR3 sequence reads CAISESADRGRNEQFF.

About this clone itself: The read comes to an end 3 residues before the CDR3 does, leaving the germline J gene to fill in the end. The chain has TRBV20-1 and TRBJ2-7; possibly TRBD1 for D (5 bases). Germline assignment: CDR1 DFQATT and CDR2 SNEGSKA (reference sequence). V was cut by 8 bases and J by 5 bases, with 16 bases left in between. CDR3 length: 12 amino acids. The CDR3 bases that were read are TGCAGTTGGCAGGGTTCTGGGAACGAG. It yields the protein CSWQGSGNE. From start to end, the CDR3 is CSWQGSGNEQYF.